The 23 T cell receptor beta chains in this list originate from one sample, sequenced in a study of OX40 agonist ivuxolimab in advanced cancers. Sequencing used immunoSEQ multiplex PCR; TCRdb keeps in-frame clones, though not all of them. The sample lists about 31,000 clones; over 90% were seen once. This sample comprised CD4+ or CD8+ T cells sorted from blood, obtained in a trial of the OX40 agonist ivuxolimab. These receptors came from an adult with an advanced solid tumor such as melanoma, head and neck, liver or kidney cancer.

The V call is TRBV19, the J call TRBJ2-1; the match to TRBD2 covers 11 bases. The CDR3 sequence is 16 residues long. J gave up 3 bases and V 2 bases, and 3 bases lay outside the gene matches. The germline V gene has CDR1 LNHDA and CDR2 SQIVND (reference sequence). The CDR3 sequence is CASSILAGGGYNEQFF. The CDR3 bases are TGTGCCAGTAGTATACTAGCGGGAGGTGGCTACAATGAGCAGTTCTTC.

The chain links TRBV5-6 to TRBJ1-2, with unresolved D. Germline V gene data show CDR1 as SGHDT and CDR2 as YYEEEE. The CDR3 runs to 17 residues. The ends were cut back, 2 bases at V and 4 bases at J, with 21 bases in the middle. CDR3 coding DNA: TGTGCCAGCAGCTTACTTCGGCCTGCCTCCCTAGGCTATGGCTACACCTTC. Translated, it gives CASSLLRPASLGYGYTF.

This clone is medium-sized within its sample. Other nucleotide sequences in the sample specify the same CDR3. This chain joins TRBV18 and TRBJ1-1; D is ambiguous. The CDR3 consists of 14 residues. The V gene's germline CDR1 is KGHSH and CDR2 LQKENI. Trimming removed 2 bases at V and 0 bases at J, with 7 bases between. The CDR3 reads CASSPSVLNTEAFF. CDR3 nucleotide sequence: TGTGCCAGCTCACCATCAGTCCTGAACACTGAAGCTTTCTTT.

The chain is built from TRBV19 and TRBJ1-5, with TRBD1 identical over 9 bases. The CDR3 runs 18 residues. The V gene's germline CDR1 is LNHDA and CDR2 SQIVND (reference sequence). With 7 bases clipped from V and 2 bases from J, the junction kept 15 bases outside the gene matches. The CDR3 here is CASTLMGQGFFGNQPQHF. CDR3 bases: TGTGCCAGTACCCTTATGGGACAGGGTTTTTTTGGCAATCAGCCCCAGCATTTT. Full variable domain (missing parts from reference TRBV19 and TRBJ1-5): DGGITQSPKYLFRKEGQNVTLSCEQNLNHDAMYWYRQDPGQGLRLIYYSQIVNDFQKGDIAEGYSVSREKKESFPLTVTSAQKNPTAFYLCASTLMGQGFFGNQPQHFGDGTRLSIL.

This clone was detected only a few times. The CDR3 coding sequence is TGTGCCAGCAAACCGGGCGCTCACTTTAATTCACCCCTCCACTTT. It is translated as CASKPGAHFNSPLHF. The chain combines TRBV27 with TRBJ1-6, with D unclear. Germline V gene lookup returns CDR1 MNHEY and CDR2 SMNVEV (reference sequence). This CDR3 is 15 amino acids long. V lost 7 bases to trimming and J lost 6 bases, with 16 bases between them.

The V and J genes are TRBV9 and TRBJ1-3; D gene unclear. This CDR3 region has 14 residues. Trimming took 1 base from V and 7 from J, leaving 12 bases between them. Germline CDR1 is SGDLS and CDR2 is YYNGEE. CDR3 bases: TGTGCCAGCAGCGTATCTGGATCGGGGAACACCATATATTTT. It encodes CASSVSGSGNTIYF.

This chain joins TRBV2 and TRBJ2-6; 7 bases fit TRBD1. Per the germline V gene, CDR1 is SNHLY and CDR2 is FYNNEI. This CDR3 is 17 amino acids long. V lost 0 bases to trimming and J lost 0 bases; unmatched junction nucleotides: 2. The CDR3, as DNA: TGTGCCAGCAGTGAAGCAGGGGGCTTCTCTGGGGCCAACGTCCTGACTTTC. As protein: CASSEAGGFSGANVLTF.

This clone was picked up one time. The chain employs TRBV6-1 and TRBJ1-3; 7 nucleotides line up with TRBD1. The CDR3 loop spans 14 amino acids. CDR1 and CDR2 from the germline V gene are MNHNS and SASEGT. Trimming at V came to 6 bases and at J to 7 bases, leaving 9 bases not matched to a gene. The CDR3 DNA sequence: TGTGCCAGCAGCAACCCGGTACAGGGGAACACCATATATTTT. It specifies CASSNPVQGNTIYF.

Concerning this clone: Different DNA sequences within this sample yield the same CDR3. This chain links TRBV27 with TRBJ2-1; 14 bases align to TRBD2. Germline CDR1 reads MNHEY; CDR2 reads SMNVEV (reference sequence). V lost 3 bases and J lost 7; bases outside the gene matches: 2. CDR3 size: 15 residues. Here the CDR3 reads CASSLGTSGSNEQFF. The DNA for the CDR3 is TGTGCCAGCAGTTTGGGGACTAGCGGGAGTAATGAGCAGTTCTTC.

The rearrangement joins TRBV18 to TRBJ2-1; D gene uncertain. CDR3 length: 11 residues. V dropped 6 bases and J dropped 8 bases, with 8 bases sitting between them. CDR1 is KGHSH and CDR2 is LQKENI in the germline V gene. The CDR3 DNA sequence: TGTGCCAGCTCGGAGAACCATGAGCAGTTCTTC. Protein sequence: CASSENHEQFF.

The chain links TRBV11-2 to TRBJ1-1; D might be TRBD1 (6 bases). The V end was cut by 2 bases, the J end by 1 base, with 11 bases between. CDR3 length equals 15 residues. CDR1 is SGHAT and CDR2 is FQNNGV in the germline V gene. The CDR3 nucleotides read TGTGCCAGCAGCTTACCCGGGGGCGGGAACACTGAAGCTTTCTTT. Its translation: CASSLPGGGNTEAFF.

This chain links TRBV4-1 with TRBJ1-3; no clear D. There are 16 residues in the CDR3. With 2 bases removed from V and 0 bases from J, the gap between germline ends came to 11 bases. CDR1 is MGHRA and CDR2 is YSYEKL in the germline V gene. CDR3 amino acids: CASSQLMFNSGNTIYF. DNA for the CDR3: TGCGCCAGCAGCCAATTGATGTTTAACTCTGGAAACACCATATATTTT.

Sample share makes this clone medium-sized. The chain combines TRBV4-3 with TRBJ2-7; D not resolved. Per germline, CDR1 LGHNA and CDR2 YSLEER. V lost 1 base and J lost 3, with 10 bases in between. The CDR3 covers 14 residues. The CDR3: CASSQGVQSYEQYF. The CDR3 coding sequence is TGCGCCAGCAGCCAAGGGGTTCAGAGCTACGAGCAGTACTTC.

This clone was observed a single time. The genes are TRBV28 and TRBJ1-6; D unclear. The CDR3 is 15 residues long. Trimming took 8 bases from V and 9 from J, leaving 20 bases between them. Looked up from germline, CDR1 is MDHEN and CDR2 is SYDVKM. In nucleotides, the CDR3 is TGTGCCAGCGGGCTCGGGAGTGGCCTCAGTTCACCCCTCCACTTT. It translates to CASGLGSGLSSPLHF.

J is TRBJ2-1 and V is TRBV4-1, with D perhaps TRBD1 (6 bases). V was shortened by 0 bases and J by 6 bases, with 15 bases between the two germline ends. Germline V gene data show CDR1 as MGHRA and CDR2 as YSYEKL. CDR3 size: 16 residues. The CDR3 DNA follows: TGCGCCAGCAGCCAAGATGGGGGCATGACGGGCAATGAGCAGTTCTTC. Translating it yields CASSQDGGMTGNEQFF.

The rearrangement links TRBV29-1 to TRBJ1-1; D uncertain. Trimming stripped 3 bases from V and 2 bases from J, with 4 bases between. CDR3 length equals 11 residues. Germline loops: CDR1 SQVTM, CDR2 ANQGSEA. The CDR3 bases are TGCAGCGTTGACCATAACACTGAAGCTTTCTTT. This sequence encodes CSVDHNTEAFF.

The table lists this clone with a count of one. V gene TRBV28 combines with J gene TRBJ2-1; TRBD2 matches 13 bases. The CDR3 loop spans 16 amino acids. After removal of 4 bases from V and 7 bases from J, the junction contained 7 bases not matched to a gene. Germline CDR1 reads MDHEN; CDR2 reads SYDVKM. The CDR3, as DNA: TGTGCCAGCAGTTCCGGACTAGCGGGAGTGATGAATGAGCAGTTCTTC. Its translation is CASSSGLAGVMNEQFF.

This CDR3 reads CASSLGYNEQFF. CDR3 coding DNA: TGTGCCAGCAGCTTGGGCTACAATGAGCAGTTCTTC. The chain carries TRBV7-9 and TRBJ2-1; D is undetermined. With 3 bases removed from V and 3 bases from J, the gap between germline ends came to 3 bases. Per the germline V gene, CDR1 is SEHNR and CDR2 is FQNEAQ (reference sequence). The CDR3 totals 12 residues.

This clone turned up a few times. The V gene is TRBV28, the J gene TRBJ2-7; 7 nucleotides agree with TRBD1. The CDR3 has 16 residues. Germline V CDR1 and CDR2: MDHEN, SYDVKM. V shed 4 bases and J 3 bases; nucleotides not matched to a gene: 12. In DNA, the CDR3 is TGTGCCAGCAGTTCGGAGCCGGGACAGCGAATCTACGAGCAGTACTTC. It translates to CASSSEPGQRIYEQYF.

Only a few counts were recorded for this clone. The chain employs TRBV11-2 and TRBJ2-7; 12 nucleotides match TRBD2. This CDR3 is built from 14 residues. Trimming cost V 4 bases and J 4 bases; bases outside gene matches: 2. Looked up from germline, CDR1 is SGHAT and CDR2 is FQNNGV. CDR3 protein: CASSSTSGRYEQYF. In DNA, the CDR3 is TGTGCCAGCAGCTCGACTAGCGGGAGATACGAGCAGTACTTC. Full variable domain (rest looked up from reference TRBV11-2 and TRBJ2-7): EAGVAQSPRYKIIEKRQSVAFWCNPISGHATLYWYQQILGQGPKLLIQFQNNGVVDDSQLPKDRFSAERLKGVDSTLKIQPAKLEDSAVYLCASSSTSGRYEQYFGPGTRLTVT.

The J gene is TRBJ1-1, the V gene TRBV18; D is unresolved. The V gene lost 10 bases and the J gene lost 1 base, with 10 bases spanning the gap. Germline V gives CDR1 KGHSH, CDR2 LQKENI. The CDR3 extends over 12 amino acids. CDR3 coding DNA: TGTGCCACCCAAATAGCGAACACTGAAGCTTTCTTT. It codes for CATQIANTEAFF.

The chain combines TRBV5-5 with TRBJ1-1; a possible D gene is TRBD1 (6 bases). The CDR3 consists of 13 residues. Trimming removed 5 bases at V and 4 bases at J, with 12 bases between. CDR1 and CDR2 from the germline V gene are SGHKS and YYEKEE (reference sequence). The CDR3 here is CASRLGGGTEAFF. In DNA form, the CDR3 reads TGTGCCAGCAGGCTGGGGGGCGGCACTGAAGCTTTCTTT. The variable domain in full, completed from reference TRBV5-5 and TRBJ1-1, reads DAGVTQSPTHLIKTRGQQVTLRCSPISGHKSVSWYQQVLGQGPQFIFQYYEKEERGRGNFPDRFSARQFPNYSSELNVNALLLGDSALYLCASRLGGGTEAFFGQGTRLTVV.

Only one count was recorded for this clone. The chain joins TRBV30 to TRBJ2-2, with 8 bases fitting TRBD2. This CDR3 is built from 14 residues. Trimming took 8 bases from V and 1 from J; bases not matched to a gene: 6. CDR1 and CDR2 from the germline V gene are GTSNPN and SVGIG (reference sequence). The CDR3 DNA follows: TGTGCCACAGAAGCGGGAGTGAACACCGGGGAGCTGTTTTTT. It is translated as CATEAGVNTGELFF. Complete variable domain (other parts from reference TRBV30 and TRBJ2-2): SQTIHQWPATLVQPVGSPLSLECTVEGTSNPNLYWYRQAAGRGLQLLFYSVGIGQISSEVPQNLSASRPQDRQFILSSKKLLLSDSGFYLCATEAGVNTGELFFGEGSRLTVL.